The 10 T cell receptor beta chains below were found in one sample sequenced in a study of T cell changes during pregnancy in multiple sclerosis. The table came from immunoSEQ multiplex PCR; TCRdb's copy has only in-frame clones and leaves some out. The profile shows some 85,000 clones, around 94% of them singletons. The sequencing used peripheral blood, collected in the third trimester of pregnancy. These receptors came from a female donor with multiple sclerosis, enrolled in a pregnancy study.

In DNA form, the CDR3 reads TGCGCCAGCAGCTTGGAGGGGGTGAGCAATCAGCCCCAGCATTTT. This codes for CASSLEGVSNQPQHF. This chain uses TRBV5-1 with TRBJ1-5; tentatively, D is TRBD1 (6 bases). The CDR3 covers 15 residues. Germline V lookup: CDR1 SGHRS, CDR2 YFSETQ. V was trimmed by 0 bases and J by 1 base, leaving 8 bases between them.

V gene TRBV6-5 combines with J gene TRBJ1-3; no firm D call. Germline V CDR1 and CDR2: MNHEY, SVGAGI. The CDR3 contains 13 residues. V shed 1 base and J shed 4 bases, with 5 bases lying between them. The CDR3 loop is CASSYFEGNTIYF. CDR3 in DNA: TGTGCCAGCAGTTACTTCGAGGGAAACACCATATATTTT.

In the case of this clone: The same CDR3 also results from other DNA sequences found in this sample. J is TRBJ1-5 and V is TRBV18; perhaps TRBD1 as D (5 bases). The germline V gene has CDR1 KGHSH and CDR2 LQKENI. The CDR3 totals 13 residues. V dropped 3 bases and J dropped 4 bases, with 7 bases sitting between them. The CDR3 reads CASSPGGNQPQHF. The CDR3 nucleotides are TGTGCCAGCTCACCGGGGGGGAATCAGCCCCAGCATTTT.

This chain uses TRBV19 with TRBJ2-7, with 13 bases identical to TRBD2. The J segment lost 4 bases and the V segment lost 4 bases, leaving 10 bases of the junction unmatched. The germline CDR1 and CDR2 sequences are LNHDA and SQIVND (reference sequence). This CDR3 is built from 17 residues. Written as DNA, the CDR3 is TGTGCCAGTAGTAAAGACCCGAGGACTAGCGGGAGTTACGAGCAGTACTTC. Translated: CASSKDPRTSGSYEQYF.

The genes are TRBV7-9 and TRBJ1-1; the D is unclear. Trimming cost V 8 bases and J 1 base, with 11 bases left between them. Germline lookup yields CDR1 SEHNR and CDR2 FQNEAQ (reference sequence). CDR3 size: 13 residues. The CDR3 region is CASLAPGNTEAFF. In nucleotides, the CDR3 is TGTGCCAGCCTAGCCCCCGGGAACACTGAAGCTTTCTTT.

The V gene is TRBV19, the J gene TRBJ2-1; D gene uncertain. CDR1 and CDR2 from the germline V gene are LNHDA and SQIVND (reference sequence). V was clipped by 6 bases and J by 0 bases, with 9 bases between them. The CDR3 sequence is 14 residues long. CDR3 sequence: CASSVLSSYNEQFF. CDR3 DNA sequence: TGTGCCAGTAGCGTGCTTAGCTCCTACAATGAGCAGTTCTTC.

V gene TRBV29-1 combines with J gene TRBJ2-4; D gene uncertain. The V end lost 7 bases, the J end lost 0 bases, and 13 bases lay between the germline ends. From germline, CDR1 is SQVTM and CDR2 ANQGSEA. The CDR3 loop spans 14 amino acids. The CDR3 nucleotides read TGCAGCGGGCCACCTGACTCAGCCAAAAACATTCAGTACTTC. Protein: CSGPPDSAKNIQYF.

The chain uses TRBV15 and TRBJ1-2; 7 bases line up with TRBD1. Germline V gene data show CDR1 as LNHNV and CDR2 as YYDKDF (reference sequence). The CDR3 is 18 residues long. Trimming cost V 2 bases and J 2 bases; bases outside gene matches: 14. The CDR3 nucleotides read TGTGCCACCAGCAGACCGTACAGGGGTTTAGGTTCGAACTATGGCTACACCTTC. Amino acids: CATSRPYRGLGSNYGYTF.

The chain joins TRBV7-6 to TRBJ2-1; a weak D match, TRBD1 (6 bases). There are 11 residues in the CDR3. CDR1 SGHVS and CDR2 FNYEAQ come from the germline V gene. V was cut by 4 bases and J by 10 bases, with 8 bases left in between. The CDR3 coding sequence is TGTGCCAGCAGCTCAGGACAGGAGCAGTTCTTC. The encoded protein is CASSSGQEQFF.

The chain carries TRBV5-1 and TRBJ2-5, with TRBD1 matching 10 bases. Germline-derived CDR1 and CDR2 are SGHRS and YFSETQ. V trimming: 4 bases; J trimming: 5 bases; junction bases outside the gene matches: 8. The CDR3 consists of 15 residues. The CDR3 sequence: CASSIGTGEGETQYF. The CDR3 DNA sequence: TGCGCCAGCAGCATTGGGACAGGGGAGGGGGAGACCCAGTACTTC. Looking up the rest from reference TRBV5-1 and TRBJ2-5 gives the full variable domain: KAGVTQTPRYLIKTRGQQVTLSCSPISGHRSVSWYQQTPGQGLQFLFEYFSETQRNKGNFPGRFSGRQFSNSRSEMNVSTLELGDSALYLCASSIGTGEGETQYFGPGTRLLVL.